This T cell receptor beta chain was recovered during a study of OX40 agonist ivuxolimab in advanced cancers. Assay: immunoSEQ multiplex PCR; the TCRdb copy retains only in-frame clones and omits some. The table has 9,500 to 12,000 clones, over 65% seen once; the top ten hold approximately 21%. CDR3 length: 15 residues. J lost 7 bases, V lost 6 bases, and 9 bases had no gene match. CDR1 is MDHEN, CDR2 SYDVKM, per germline. By frequency in the sample, this clone is medium-sized (0.01 to 0.1%). This rearrangement joins TRBV28 to TRBJ1-5; 10 positions match TRBD1. This TCR was recovered from an adult with an advanced solid tumor such as melanoma, head and neck, liver or kidney cancer. The sample here was CD4+ or CD8+ T cells sorted from blood, taken in a trial of the OX40 agonist ivuxolimab. In DNA form, the CDR3 reads TGTGCCAGCAGATCGGGGACAGGGGTACGGCAGCCCCAGCATTTT. Residues: CASRSGTGVRQPQHF.